This TCR beta chain came from a study of blood T cell repertoires in COVID-19. The CDR3 has 15 residues. Germline lookup yields CDR1 MNHEY and CDR2 SVGAGI. Germline trimming cut 6 bases from V and 5 bases from J; bases unmatched to any gene: 11. Source study methods: Amplification of reference gene primers provided the estimated nucleated cell counts. The data were produced by immunoSEQ multiplex PCR, yet TCRdb's version contains in-frame clones alone and is incomplete. The V and J calls and clone size are taken from that table; D and trimming were inferred from the DNA. The sample yields roughly 220,000 clones, approximately 80% seen once. Participants, roughly 18 to 90 years old, spanned fewer than 30 US areas. Participant reports of clinical history set cohort assignment. Either two negative PCRs, clearance, or symptom resolution qualified Cohort 3 donors as recovered.

The sample was PBMCs or T cells enriched from blood (not recorded which). The clonotype originates from a man aged 35 to 55 who had recovered from COVID-19. This chain uses TRBV6-5 with TRBJ1-1, with TRBD1 identical over 8 bases. This CDR3 is CASRKHRGVSTEAFF. Written as DNA, the CDR3 is TGTGCCAGCAGGAAACACAGGGGGGTGAGTACTGAAGCTTTCTTT.